Included here is one TCR beta chain sequence, with context. The specificity of this receptor is unknown. No quality values exist for individual bases; no much larger clone is one base distant. The record originates from a study of cytomegalovirus exposure and HLA in healthy donors (dated by TCRdb to the late 2010s). About the investigation overall: An earlier analysis of some 600 of the donors reported about 280 Gb of sequence data and some 110 million unique TCR beta sequences obtained from about 179 million T cells. The T cell repertoires of 666 subjects were profiled by immunosequencing and related to cytomegalovirus serostatus. The aim of the study was to test whether cataloging public T cell receptors could identify signatures of past pathogen exposure. HLA typing included class I and class II loci at four-digit resolution. The number of typed donors differed by locus: roughly 629-640 for A, B, C, DRB1 and DQB1; 500 to 550 for DQA1; around 610 for DPA1; and approximately 450 for DPB1. Among some 410 genotyped donors of the cohort, an average of 235,054 unique TCR beta nucleotide sequences were sequenced per donor, approximately 20% of them non-productive. Alongside the repertoire data, information on donor age, sex, ethnicity and CMV serostatus was compiled. Every repertoire in the discovery cohort had been generated on one and the same sequencing platform. The study combined high-throughput TCR immunosequencing, statistical association of individual TCRs with disease status, and machine learning to predict cytomegalovirus infection status. To decide whether each TCR beta V gene segment behaved as functional or pseudogenic, an earlier analysis of some 570 of the donors relied on high-throughput TCR beta sequencing. An early release that covered approximately 600 HLA-typed donors contained approximately 320 gigabases of sequencing data and 85 million to 100 million unique TCR sequences. Genome-wide SNP genotypes for about 60% of the roughly 670 donors were used in a later genetic analysis, which treated that subset as a discovery cohort. The later analysis used no new phenotypic data to find candidate immune exposures, relying instead on TCR beta sequences and their occurrence across donors. Four to six DR-DQ haplotypes were handled as single units for association and clustering, since linkage in the cohort was strong. In addition to the first cohort of approximately 670 subjects, a separate validation cohort of some 120 different subjects was used. To study patterns of TCR occurrence, a later analysis re-analyzed previously published TCR beta repertoires from 700 or so donors and added high-resolution HLA genotyping. Of the approximately 400 genotyped donors, roughly 80% fell in the genetic ancestry cluster associated with self-reported Caucasian donors.

A distance of 18 bases separates the germline ends of V and J, which lose 4 bases and 2 bases respectively. Reading from cysteine to phenylalanine, the CDR3 counts 16 amino acids. Left in the record is the CDR3 DNA by itself, 48 bases read in frame from the first base. CDR1 KGHSH and CDR2 LQKENI were looked up in the germline V gene. Library prep was done by the immunoSEQ multiplex PCR assay. For the multiplex PCR, a mixture combining 60 forward primers for TCR Vbeta segments and 13 reverse primers for TCR Jbeta segments was used. Amplification of the CDR3 region of rearranged TCR beta genes was performed with a multiplex PCR assay on genomic DNA. Amplified TCR beta libraries were sequenced as 87-base-pair reads on the Illumina HiSeq System. The source study handled its data this way. A later analysis tallied tens of millions of unique TCR beta chains across the 666 repertoires, and 10 million to 11 million of those chains were shared by two or more donors. To remove PCR and sequencing errors, raw reads were error-corrected and collapsed into unique sequences using a nearest-neighbor algorithm that merged closely related sequences. Alignment of CDR3 sequences to IMGT reference sequences was used to assign V, D and J gene segments. Each retained sequence needed at least a six-nucleotide match to both a V gene segment and a J gene segment. A rearrangement counted as productive if the CDR3 had no stop codons and remained in frame with V and J, and every other rearrangement counted as non-productive. CDR3 was defined according to IMGT convention as the region running from the second conserved V-encoded cysteine to the conserved J-encoded phenylalanine. The earlier analysis of about 590 of the donors excluded sequences that lacked an unambiguous match to a single V gene segment. In an earlier analysis of approximately 560 of the donors, a V segment was called functional when productive rearrangements were above 56.7%, and segregating when the standard deviation between donors exceeded 5%. A statistical classification framework was built for diagnosing cytomegalovirus status from the catalog of TCR beta chain sequences. A later analysis assigned V and J genes by comparing TCR nucleotide sequences with IMGT/GENE-DB human TR gene sequences. The TCRdist pipeline was used in a later analysis to assign CDR3 sequences and most-parsimonious VDJ recombination scenarios. A later analysis defined each TCR beta chain by its CDR3 amino acid sequence plus V-gene family, and excluded reads lacking a unique V-gene family. As a way to deal with suspected cross-contamination and a sequencing artifact, a later analysis dropped under 600 nucleotide sequences that were highly shared and had low generation probability. In a later analysis, a clonal expansion index was calculated for each public chain from normalized within-repertoire ranks of inferred template counts. In a later analysis, generation probabilities were computed with a VDJ recombination model fitted to out-of-frame rearrangements, and the resulting probabilities were checked against IGoR. In a later analysis, hypergeometric tests were used to score TCR-TCR, TCR-HLA and TCR-CMV co-occurrence, with a repertoire-size bias correction applied to TCR pairs. A later analysis estimated false discovery rates by permuting HLA or CMV assignments 20 times. In a later analysis, co-occurring TCRs were grouped using DBSCAN, and TCRdist sequence similarity was added for clustering within HLA-allele-positive subsets. Repertoires with fewer than 30,000 or more than 120,000 public chains were left out of co-occurrence clustering, as were about 5 repertoires with anomalous nucleotide sharing. In TCRdb, the immuneACCESS table is reduced to in-frame sequences with V and J assigned. These tables do not hold every clone; where another copy was compared, an unresolved V gene accounts for under half, and the others remain unexplained. D and trimming come from the DNA, and the V and J calls and clone size come from that table. The sample table lists roughly 100,000 clones, roughly two thirds of them with a count of one. The ten largest clones represent approximately 3% of the sample.

Points the paper makes about the study in general: According to the authors, the approach could potentially be generalized to other disease states and immunological phenotypes. Assigning TCR associations to individual alleles was difficult when HLA alleles, especially DR and DQ, strongly co-occurred. Because counts were too low, some 17 rarely observed V segments, including chromosome 9 orphons, were excluded from the earlier analysis of 587 of the donors. A later analysis found that TCR association rates varied across HLA loci, with DRB1 alleles showing the most associated TCRs and HLA-C alleles the fewest. A total of roughly 160 TCR beta chains were listed by the study as associated with cytomegalovirus. Only TCR beta chains were sequenced in this cohort, and the absence of alpha or paired-chain data limited detectable features. In a later analysis, several top co-occurrence clusters were reported to appear linked to parvovirus B19, influenza, CMV and Epstein-Barr virus. In a later genetic analysis, fewer N-insertions in productive TCRs were reported among donors in an Asian-associated ancestry cluster than the roughly 700-donor mean. Because HLA typing was unavailable for some donors at each locus, only the typed subset was used in association tests. In vitro tests confirmed that a few of the cytomegalovirus-associated TCR beta chains recognize cytomegalovirus antigens. In a later analysis, most CMV-associated TCR beta chains were found to appear HLA-restricted, with HLA associations seemingly driven largely by CMV exposure. The 87-base-pair reads could not distinguish some IMGT-functional V segments, including TRBV6-2 and TRBV6-3, so those segments were excluded. Presence/absence analyses assumed roughly uniform sequencing depth across donors, an assumption that may not hold. Immune exposure information for the cohort was limited to CMV serostatus. The sequencing pipeline was judged likely to have produced a cluster of highly shared sequence variants as a technical artifact. In a later analysis, some 17,000 TCR beta sequences were associated with specific HLA alleles at a false discovery rate of 0.05. Correlated functional status among segregating V segments might be attributable to linkage disequilibrium, but an unknown experimental factor could not be ruled out. A later genetic analysis associated a missense DCLRE1C variant with V-gene and J-gene trimming of TCR beta chains, and an independent cohort replicated the association. In an earlier analysis of about 550 of the donors, most TCR beta V segments were observed in productive rearrangements about 90% or about 30% of the time, broadly matching IMGT annotations. In both the original and validation cohorts, the classifier was reported to diagnose cytomegalovirus status with high specificity and sensitivity. A further reported finding was that TCR beta sequences accurately predicted the HLA-A and HLA-B alleles for most subjects in the first cohort. In a later analysis, HLA-associated TCR beta chains showed more clonal expansion and lower generation probabilities than non-associated chains that were equally common. Across donors, most TCR sequences were observed very rarely, whereas some public TCRs were present in many individuals.

The cohort was made up of about 610 healthy bone marrow donors. Cohort members were all nominally healthy when sampled, although unrecorded immune exposures were likely present. The donor tested CMV seronegative and was one of the 352 seronegative cohort members. A peripheral blood sample was collected from each donor, and TCR beta sequencing was performed on peripheral blood mononuclear cells. Genomic DNA was extracted from the blood cell samples with the Qiagen DNeasy Blood Extraction Kit. The V gene is TRBV18 and the J gene is TRBJ2-7; a weak D assignment points to TRBD2 (5 bases agree). The specimen sequenced was PBMCs. The receptor comes from a man aged 25-45 years in good health and CMV-seronegative. The nucleotide sequence is TGTGCCAGCTCACGTCTGGCGGGCCCCAACGCCTACGAGCAGTACTTC. It translates as CASSRLAGPNAYEQYF.